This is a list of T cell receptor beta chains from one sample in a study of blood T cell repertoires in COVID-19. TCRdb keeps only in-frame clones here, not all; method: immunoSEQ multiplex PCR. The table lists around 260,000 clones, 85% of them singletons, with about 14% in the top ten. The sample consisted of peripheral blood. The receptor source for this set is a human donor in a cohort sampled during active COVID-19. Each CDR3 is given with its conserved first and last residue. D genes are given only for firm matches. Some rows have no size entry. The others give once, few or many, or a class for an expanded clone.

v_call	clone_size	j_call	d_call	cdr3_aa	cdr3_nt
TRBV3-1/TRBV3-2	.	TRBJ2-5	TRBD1	CASSQTGTGIQETQYF	TGTGCCAGCAGCCAAACCGGGACAGGGATTCAAGAGACCCAGTACTTC
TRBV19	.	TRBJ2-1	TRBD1	CASSRLTGTVYNEQFF	TGTGCCAGTAGTAGACTGACCGGGACAGTTTACAATGAGCAGTTCTTC
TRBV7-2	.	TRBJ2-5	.	CASSLSFQETQYF	TGTGCCAGCAGCTTATCATTCCAAGAGACCCAGTACTTC
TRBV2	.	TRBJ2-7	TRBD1	CAGGQGWYEQYF	TGTGCCGGAGGACAGGGGTGGTACGAGCAGTACTTC
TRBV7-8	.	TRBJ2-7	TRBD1	CASSPDRDSSYF	TGTGCCAGCAGCCCAGACCGGGACAGTTCTTACTTC
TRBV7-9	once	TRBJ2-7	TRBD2	CASSFPSGTTYEQYF	TGTGCCAGCAGCTTTCCTAGCGGGACAACCTACGAGCAGTACTTC
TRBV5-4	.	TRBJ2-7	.	CASRDGKGSSYEQYF	TGTGCCAGCAGGGACGGGAAAGGAAGCTCCTACGAGCAGTACTTC
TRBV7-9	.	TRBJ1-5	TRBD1	CASSSLGQGGQPQHF	TGTGCCAGCAGCTCGTTGGGACAGGGAGGTCAGCCCCAGCATTTT
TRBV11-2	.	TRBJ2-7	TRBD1	CASSLRGGQGTAYEQYF	TGTGCCAGCAGCTTAAGGGGGGGACAGGGAACCGCCTACGAGCAGTACTTC
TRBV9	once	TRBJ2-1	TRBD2	CASSERTSGHNEQFF	TGTGCCAGCAGCGAGCGGACTAGCGGTCACAATGAGCAGTTCTTC
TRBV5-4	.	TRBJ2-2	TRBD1	CASSFPTGGSTGELFF	TGTGCCAGCAGCTTCCCGACAGGGGGCTCTACCGGGGAGCTGTTTTTT
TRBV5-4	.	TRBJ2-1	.	CASSRPPGDSYNEQFF	TGTGCCAGCAGTCGGCCCCCAGGCGACTCCTACAATGAGCAGTTCTTC
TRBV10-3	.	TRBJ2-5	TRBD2	CAIAGTSGSETQYF	TGTGCCATCGCCGGGACTAGCGGTTCGGAGACCCAGTACTTC
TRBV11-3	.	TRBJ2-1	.	CASSSSYEQFF	TGTGCCAGCAGCTCAAGCTATGAGCAGTTCTTC
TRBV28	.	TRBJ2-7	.	CASSPGQSYEQYF	TGTGCCAGCAGCCCTGGGCAGTCCTACGAGCAGTACTTC
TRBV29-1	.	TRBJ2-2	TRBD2	CSVARTSGINTGELFF	TGCAGCGTTGCGAGGACTAGCGGGATAAACACCGGGGAGCTGTTTTTT
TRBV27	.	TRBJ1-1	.	CASSTGFEAFF	TGTGCCAGCAGTACAGGATTTGAAGCTTTCTTT
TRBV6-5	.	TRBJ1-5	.	CASSYTNSLNQPQHF	TGTGCCAGCAGTTATACGAACAGCCTCAATCAGCCCCAGCATTTT
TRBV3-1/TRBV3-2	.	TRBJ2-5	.	CASGSWETQYF	TGTGCCAGCGGGAGTTGGGAGACCCAGTACTTC
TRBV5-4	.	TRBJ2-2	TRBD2	CASSLALAGGNTGELFF	TGTGCCAGCAGCTTGGCCCTAGCGGGAGGGAACACCGGGGAGCTGTTTTTT
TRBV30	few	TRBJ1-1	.	CAWSVPVPKAEAFF	TGTGCCTGGAGTGTACCGGTCCCAAAAGCTGAAGCTTTCTTT
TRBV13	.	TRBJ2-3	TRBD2	CASSDRTSATDTQYF	TGTGCCAGCAGCGACCGGACTAGCGCCACAGATACGCAGTATTTT
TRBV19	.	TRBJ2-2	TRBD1	CASSIVGQGNTGELFF	TGTGCCAGTAGTATAGTCGGACAGGGTAACACCGGGGAGCTGTTTTTT
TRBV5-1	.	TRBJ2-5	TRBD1	CASSSGQGAYQETQYF	TGCGCCAGCAGCAGTGGACAGGGGGCGTACCAAGAGACCCAGTACTTC
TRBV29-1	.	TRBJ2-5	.	CSGGSGETQYF	TGCAGTGGAGGATCGGGGGAGACCCAGTACTTC
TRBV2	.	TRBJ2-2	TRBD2	CASTSGRTTGELFF	TGTGCCAGCACTAGCGGGAGGACCACCGGGGAGCTGTTTTTT
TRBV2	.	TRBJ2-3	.	CASTRRHTQYF	TGTGCCAGCACTAGACGACATACGCAGTATTTT
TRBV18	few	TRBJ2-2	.	CASSTGTGGELFF	TGTGCCAGCTCAACGGGTACCGGCGGGGAGCTGTTTTTT
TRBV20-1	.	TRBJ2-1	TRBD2	CSASKLAGGAAYNEQFF	TGCAGTGCTAGTAAGCTAGCGGGAGGAGCGGCCTACAATGAGCAGTTCTTC
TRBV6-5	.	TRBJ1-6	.	CAAMPVLGPTPLHF	TGTGCCGCAATGCCCGTCTTGGGCCCGACACCCCTCCACTTT
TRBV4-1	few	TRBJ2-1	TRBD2	CASSRLLAVLSGQFF	TGCGCCAGCAGCCGACTTCTAGCGGTCCTATCTGGGCAGTTCTTC
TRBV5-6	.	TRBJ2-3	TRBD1	CASSLSTGAGDTQYF	TGTGCCAGCAGCTTGTCGACAGGGGCAGGGGATACGCAGTATTTT
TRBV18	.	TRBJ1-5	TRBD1	CASSGRQGRQPQHF	TGTGCCAGCTCAGGTCGACAGGGGAGGCAGCCCCAGCATTTT
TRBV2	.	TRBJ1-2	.	CASSDPFDGYTF	TGTGCCAGCAGTGACCCGTTTGATGGCTACACCTTC
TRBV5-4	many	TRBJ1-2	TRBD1	CASSRNRGKSGGYTF	TGTGCCAGCAGCAGGAACAGGGGGAAGTCGGGTGGCTACACCTTC
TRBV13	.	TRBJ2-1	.	CASSPTGIYNEQFF	TGTGCCAGCAGCCCTACAGGGATATACAATGAGCAGTTCTTC
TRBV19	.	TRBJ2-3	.	CASSSKPQGDTQYF	TGTGCCAGTAGCTCCAAACCTCAGGGCGATACGCAGTATTTT
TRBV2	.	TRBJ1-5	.	CASSEASVRPQHF	TGTGCCAGCAGTGAAGCGAGTGTAAGGCCCCAGCATTTT
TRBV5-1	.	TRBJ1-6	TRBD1	CASSFLGTANSPLHF	TGCGCCAGCAGCTTCCTCGGGACAGCCAATTCACCCCTCCACTTT
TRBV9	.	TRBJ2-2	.	CASSVNTGATGELFF	TGTGCCAGCAGCGTAAACACAGGTGCCACCGGGGAGCTGTTTTTT
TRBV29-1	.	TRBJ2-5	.	CSVSGGKETQYF	TGCAGCGTTTCGGGTGGAAAAGAGACCCAGTACTTC
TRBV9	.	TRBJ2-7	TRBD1	CASSVAGGSSYEQYF	TGTGCCAGCAGCGTAGCAGGGGGCAGCTCCTACGAGCAGTACTTC
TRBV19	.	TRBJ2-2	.	CASSIRGGTGELFF	TGTGCCAGTAGTATTAGGGGAGGCACCGGGGAGCTGTTTTTT
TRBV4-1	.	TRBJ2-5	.	CASSQDPYETQYF	TGCGCCAGCAGCCAAGATCCGTATGAGACCCAGTACTTC
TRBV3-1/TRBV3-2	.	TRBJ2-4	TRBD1	CASSLQGAGAKNIQYF	TGTGCCAGCAGCCTACAGGGGGCGGGGGCCAAAAACATTCAGTACTTC
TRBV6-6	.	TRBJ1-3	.	CASSRRGAGNTIYF	TGTGCCAGCAGCCGACGGGGGGCCGGAAACACCATATATTTT
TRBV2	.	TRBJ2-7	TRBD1	CASMTGARVEQYF	TGTGCCAGCATGACAGGGGCTCGGGTCGAGCAGTACTTC
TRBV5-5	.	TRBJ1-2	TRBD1	CASSLDRGSLLRTF	TGTGCCAGCAGCTTGGACAGGGGCTCCCTTCTACGCACCTTC
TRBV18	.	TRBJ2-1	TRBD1	CASSRGQGNDEQFF	TGTGCCAGCTCACGGGGACAGGGGAACGATGAGCAGTTCTTC
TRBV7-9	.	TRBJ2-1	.	CASSAQGGLDAYEQFF	TGTGCCAGCAGCGCCCAAGGCGGGCTAGACGCTTATGAGCAGTTCTTC
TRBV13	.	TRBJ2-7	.	CASSLGSEQYF	TGTGCCAGCAGCCTGGGGAGCGAGCAGTACTTC
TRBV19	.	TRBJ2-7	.	CASSIGGGFVVEQYF	TGTGCCAGTAGTATAGGTGGCGGGTTCGTCGTCGAGCAGTACTTC
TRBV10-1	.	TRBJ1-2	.	CAILGGAGGYTF	TGCGCCATTCTAGGGGGGGCAGGGGGCTACACCTTC
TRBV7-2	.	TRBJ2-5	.	CASSSPGKTQYF	TGTGCCAGCAGCTCGCCGGGGAAGACCCAGTACTTC
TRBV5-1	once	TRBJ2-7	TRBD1	CASSTGASISYEQYF	TGCGCCAGCAGCACAGGGGCGAGTATCTCCTACGAGCAGTACTTC
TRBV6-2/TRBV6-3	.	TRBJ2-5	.	CASSYGTGEMGQYF	TGTGCCAGCAGTTACGGGACGGGGGAGATGGGCCAGTACTTC
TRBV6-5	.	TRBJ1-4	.	CASSYSKGTEKLFF	TGTGCCAGCAGTTACTCGAAGGGGACAGAAAAACTGTTTTTT
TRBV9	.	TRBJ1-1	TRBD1	CASSVGQGADTEAFF	TGTGCCAGCAGCGTGGGACAGGGGGCGGACACTGAAGCTTTCTTT